Given below is one TCR beta chain in context. Its cognate antigen has yet to be identified. No base quality values were provided; no much bigger clone lies one nucleotide off. Using the deep immunoSEQ assay, multiplex PCR amplified TCR CDR3 regions from genomic DNA. Genomic DNA extracted from each cell subset was distributed evenly over all wells of several immunoSEQ 96-well plates, and each plate served as one replicate. Each replicate PCR for sorted subsets received about 220 ng genomic DNA, equal to about 29,000 T cell genomes. The purified libraries were quantified using a Qubit 3.0 fluorometer, sized with a Bioanalyzer 2100, and then quantified again using the KAPA Library Quantification kit. A separate single-read 150-cycle Illumina NextSeq 550 flow cell was used to sequence each immunoSEQ 96-well plate. Regarding the original processing steps: Because the immunoSEQ output included only junctional sequences and no quality scores, the filtering could not be the same as the filtering used for full-length reads. To assign V/J genes and CDR3, sequences were annotated using PyIR, a Python wrapper for IgBLAST v1.9, with IMGT germline references. Reads were removed for weak V/J assignments (E-value above 1e-6), missing CDR3, stop codons, out-of-frame junctions, or ambiguous translated residues. V3J clonotypes were defined as sequences sharing the same inferred V gene, J gene, and CDR3 amino acid sequence. Percentage overlap between repertoires was calculated by dividing the number of shared unique clonotypes by the size of the smaller repertoire. RTK rarefaction, the Chao1 estimator, and Recon v2.1 estimates of unobserved clonotypes were used to assess repertoire richness. OLGA was used to compute generation probabilities for all TCRbeta clonotypes that the gDNA method yielded from a handful of donors. TCRdb retrieved this table from immuneACCESS and kept in-frame rearrangements only. Not all clones are present; in checked studies, unresolved V genes account for under half, and no reason is known for the remainder. Clone size and the V and J calls come from that table; the DNA yielded D and trimming. This sample comprises 2 million to 2.5 million clones, 90% to 95% of them detected only once. The top ten clones comprise roughly 0.36% of the sample.

The germline V gene yields MDHEN for CDR1 and SYDVKM for CDR2. From cysteine to phenylalanine, the CDR3 is 13 amino acids long. Of all the DNA, just the CDR3 is kept, 39 bases in frame from base 1. Healthy HIV-negative adults with no recently reported acute infections or vaccinations were included as donors. Only Caucasian adults living in Nashville, Tennessee, USA were represented among the donors. Magnetic negative selection was used to enrich CD4+ T cells, after which naive cells were positively selected on CD45RA and the negative fraction became the memory subset. Blood was collected by leukapheresis, and PBMCs were isolated by Ficoll-Histopaque density gradient centrifugation and then cryopreserved in liquid nitrogen vapor phase. Analytical flow cytometry was used to check the purity and quantity of every magnetically sorted T cell population. Each sorted fraction had its genomic DNA isolated and then quantified by UV absorbance on a Nanodrop 2000c.

These data come from a study of shared clonotypes between healthy human individuals (dated by TCRdb to about 2020). In the study overall: The cohort included a few men and a couple of women between 18 and 49 years of age. To increase sequencing depth and limit assay-specific biases, different laboratories used diverse techniques to prepare libraries and sequence TCR repertoires. Per donor, leukapheresis produced somewhere between about 0.8 and 9 billion PBMCs. To estimate repertoire size and how much clonotype sharing occurs between individuals, the study deeply sequenced the blood TCR repertoires of five healthy adults. For each donor, three plates each were used for CD4 naive and CD4 memory, two plates were used for CD8 naive, and one plate was used for CD8 memory.

The research as a whole found: Pairwise subsampling indicated that sequencing depth was expected to affect the degree of clonotype sharing among donors. Naive subsets generally had larger estimated clonotype richness than memory subsets did. Only blood was sampled, and tissue TCR repertoires likely differ from those in blood. Because the study included a small number of donors, the genetic and exposure-history diversity represented was limited. About 5% of naive CD4, around 3.6% of naive CD8, roughly 2.4% of memory CD4, and about 0.4% of memory CD8 clonotypes were shared across several donors. Compared with non-shared clonotypes, clonotypes shared by all four sorted-subset donors had higher generation probabilities. Even with the large sequencing depth, rarefaction of the sorted-subset datasets indicated that sequencing was incomplete.

The TCR was taken from a man between 18 and 35 years old in good health. Some clones in this sample may be carry-over from other donors' samples. The source material was naive CD4+ T cells from PBMCs. This sample's cell subset or site label indicates: CD45RA+ positively selected. The rearrangement combines TRBV28 with TRBJ2-5; the D gene lacks a confident call. TRBJ2-7 matches the DNA end more closely, so the J call is doubtful. The DNA sequence is as follows: TGTGCCAGCAGTCACAGCTACCTTTACGAGCAGTACTTC. It specifies CASSHSYLYEQYF.